Listed below are T cell receptor beta chains from one sample, sequenced in a study of blood T cells in healthy people across ages. TCRdb used MiXCR to reprocess the 5' RACE reads, holding one entry per CDR3 protein. The repertoire holds hundreds of thousands of distinct CDR3 sequences, with roughly 34% as singletons. The sequencing sample was made of blood. The receptors were gathered from a man between 18 and 35 years old in good health. Each CDR3 is given with its conserved first and last residue. D genes are given only for firm matches. Not every row has a clone size; where given, it reads once, few, many or a size class.

clone_size	d_call	v_call	j_call	cdr3_aa	cdr3_nt
few	NA	TRBV2	TRBJ2-7	CASRDGYEQYF	TGTGCCAGCAGGGACGGCTACGAGCAGTACTTC
few	NA	TRBV5-1	TRBJ1-1	CASSFETRELNTEAFF	TGCGCCAGCAGCTTTGAGACACGAGAGCTGAACACTGAAGCTTTCTTT
NA	NA	TRBV7-8	TRBJ2-3	CASSLGPTNTDTQYF	TGTGCCAGCAGCTTAGGCCCCACGAACACGGATACGCAGTATTTT
many	NA	TRBV12-3/TRBV12-4	TRBJ2-1	CASSFGAPGEQFF	TGTGCCAGCAGTTTCGGGGCGCCGGGTGAGCAGTTCTTC
few	NA	TRBV4-1	TRBJ2-4	CASSQGLGGTNNEQYF	TGCGCCAGCAGCCAAGGGTTAGGCGGGACCAACAATGAGCAGTACTTC
few	NA	TRBV11-3	TRBJ1-5	CASSSWGGDSNQPQHF	TGTGCCAGCAGCTCTTGGGGAGGGGATAGCAATCAGCCCCAGCATTTT
few	NA	TRBV20-1	TRBJ1-1	CSARDDLNTEAFF	TGCAGTGCTAGAGATGACCTGAACACTGAAGCTTTCTTT
NA	TRBD1	TRBV10-3	TRBJ2-7	CAFSESGDRGFYEQYF	TGCGCCTTCAGTGAGTCGGGGGACAGGGGGTTTTACGAGCAGTACTTC
NA	NA	TRBV5-6	TRBJ2-7	CASSPKDSFSYEQYF	TGTGCCAGCAGTCCAAAGGACAGCTTCTCGTACGAGCAGTACTTC
few	NA	TRBV7-8	TRBJ1-5	CASSLARGDSNQPQHF	TGTGCCAGCAGCTTAGCGCGTGGGGATAGCAATCAGCCCCAGCATTTT
NA	NA	TRBV27	TRBJ1-2	CASSLPNMGGYTF	TGTGCCAGCAGTTTACCCAATATGGGTGGCTACACCTTC